This is a list of T cell receptor beta chains from one sample in a study of Ad26.COV2.S vaccination and SARS-CoV-2 variants. Generated by immunoSEQ multiplex PCR, the TCRdb table keeps only in-frame clones and is missing some. The data hold almost 400,000 clones, with 89% observed a single time. Sample: peripheral blood, taken in a trial of Ad26.COV2.S vaccine versus placebo. The receptors come from a person between 18 and 65 years old who received the Ad26.COV2.S COVID-19 vaccine or a placebo. CDR3s leave out the opening cysteine and the closing phenylalanine or tryptophan. A D gene is named only where the DNA matches it firmly. For some rows the clone size is stated as once, few or many, or as a class when expanded; others skip it.

length,V,J,size,D,CDR3
13,TRBV9,TRBJ2-1,NA,NA,ASSVGGLASNEQF
10,TRBV5-1,TRBJ2-3,NA,NA,ASSLRADTQY
17,TRBV18,TRBJ2-2,NA,TRBD2,ASSPGTSGRRETTGELF
9,TRBV20-1,TRBJ2-1,NA,TRBD1,SAKTGTKQF
13,TRBV7-3,TRBJ2-1,NA,NA,ASSLSLSSYNEQF
14,TRBV28,TRBJ1-4,NA,NA,ASSLPEVRANEKLF
12,TRBV5-6,TRBJ2-1,once,NA,ASSLKDRNNEQF
11,TRBV9,TRBJ1-5,once,NA,ASSVGSNQPQH
9,TRBV2,TRBJ2-5,NA,NA,ASSVEETQY
9,TRBV3-1/TRBV3-2,TRBJ2-1,NA,NA,ASSQVGEQF
13,TRBV4-2,TRBJ2-1,NA,NA,ASSQEERPYNEQF
13,TRBV5-6,TRBJ2-7,NA,NA,ASSLLLTGPSEQY
14,TRBV7-2,TRBJ2-7,NA,TRBD2,ASSRTSGEGTYEQY
10,TRBV7-3,TRBJ2-1,once,NA,ASSRTTDEQF
14,TRBV9,TRBJ1-1,NA,NA,ASSVVPDPGNTEAF
10,TRBV6-6,TRBJ2-7,once,NA,ASSYEGNEQY
13,TRBV27,TRBJ1-5,NA,NA,ASSSRQTYNQPQH
14,TRBV18,TRBJ2-2,NA,NA,ASSGQLTNRPGELF
13,TRBV7-9,TRBJ2-1,once,NA,ASSLDTDPRNEQF
12,TRBV19,TRBJ1-5,NA,TRBD1,ASRGWQGEGPQH
13,TRBV7-9,TRBJ2-7,once,NA,ASSATAANRYEQY
14,TRBV9,TRBJ2-1,NA,TRBD1,ASSDRTRGHYNEQF
12,TRBV11-2,TRBJ1-4,NA,TRBD1,ASSTGATNEKLF
10,TRBV30,TRBJ1-1,NA,NA,AWDPDEGEAF
12,TRBV19,TRBJ1-3,NA,NA,ASWDGSSGNTIY
12,TRBV6-2/TRBV6-3,TRBJ2-7,NA,TRBD1,ASSLGQGIREQY
11,TRBV27,TRBJ2-2,few,NA,ASSLVRGGELF
16,TRBV9,TRBJ2-3,few,TRBD2,ASSVAGASGRFSDTQY
13,TRBV6-1,TRBJ2-3,NA,NA,ASSEFAQSTDTQY
11,TRBV11-2,TRBJ1-1,NA,NA,ASSLEVGTEAF
13,TRBV9,TRBJ2-5,NA,NA,ASSVGGTDQETQY
16,TRBV27,TRBJ2-2,NA,NA,ASSLSNPQRRYNGELF
10,TRBV28,TRBJ2-1,once,NA,ASSPPYNEQF
12,TRBV30,TRBJ1-3,NA,NA,AWSDRSSGNTIY
12,TRBV6-6,TRBJ2-5,NA,TRBD1,ASSYSDRGETQY
10,TRBV11-2,TRBJ1-6,NA,NA,ASSRQYKPLH
11,TRBV10-3,TRBJ1-1,NA,TRBD1,AISEQGSTEAF
13,TRBV20-1,TRBJ2-7,NA,NA,SASSATKTSYEQY
13,TRBV7-9,TRBJ2-1,NA,TRBD2,ASSYRVAGTNEQF
12,TRBV9,TRBJ2-1,once,NA,ASNPADSYNEQF
12,TRBV6-6,TRBJ2-5,once,NA,ASSLLEPQETQY
14,TRBV24-1,TRBJ2-1,NA,NA,ATSAISASSYNEQF
9,TRBV6-5,TRBJ1-5,NA,NA,ASRGTGPQH
11,TRBV6-6,TRBJ1-2,once,NA,ASSSLLSYGYT
13,TRBV5-1,TRBJ1-2,NA,TRBD1,ASSWTGELLYGYT
13,TRBV5-4,TRBJ1-2,NA,NA,ASSSHRDGGYGYT
15,TRBV5-6,TRBJ1-3,once,NA,ASSWGPRTGGGNTIY
13,TRBV19,TRBJ2-2,NA,NA,ASSMGPANTGELF
13,TRBV5-1,TRBJ2-1,NA,TRBD2,ASSLGEREFNEQF
11,TRBV5-1,TRBJ1-1,NA,NA,ASSLGGRPEAF
15,TRBV25-1,TRBJ1-2,NA,TRBD1,ASSETPGTGTNYGYT
12,TRBV27,TRBJ2-3,NA,TRBD1,ASRRDRDTDTQY
18,TRBV9,TRBJ2-1,NA,TRBD2,ASSVGASGRAVGLGNEQF
10,TRBV2,TRBJ1-1,NA,NA,ASSGSFTEAF
9,TRBV6-6,TRBJ2-7,NA,NA,ASSNLYEQY
10,TRBV11-2,TRBJ1-2,NA,NA,ASSSDGGSYT
14,TRBV19,TRBJ2-3,NA,TRBD2,ASTIRGGRSTDTQY